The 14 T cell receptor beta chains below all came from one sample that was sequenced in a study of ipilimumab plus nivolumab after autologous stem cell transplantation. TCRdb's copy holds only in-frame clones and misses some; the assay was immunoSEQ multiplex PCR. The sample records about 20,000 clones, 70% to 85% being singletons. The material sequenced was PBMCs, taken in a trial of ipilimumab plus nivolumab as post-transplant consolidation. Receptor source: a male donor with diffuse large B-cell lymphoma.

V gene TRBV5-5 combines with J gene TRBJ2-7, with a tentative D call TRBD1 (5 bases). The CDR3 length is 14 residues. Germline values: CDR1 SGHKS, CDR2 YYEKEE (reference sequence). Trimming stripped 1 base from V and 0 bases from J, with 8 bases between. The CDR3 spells CASSLLDNSYEQYF. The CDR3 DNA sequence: TGTGCCAGCAGCTTGCTGGACAACTCCTACGAGCAGTACTTC.

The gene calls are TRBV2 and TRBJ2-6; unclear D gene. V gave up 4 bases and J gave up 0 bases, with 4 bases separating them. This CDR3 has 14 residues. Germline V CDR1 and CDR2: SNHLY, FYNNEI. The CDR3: CASSAFSGANVLTF. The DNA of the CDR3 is TGTGCCAGCAGTGCGTTCTCTGGGGCCAACGTCCTGACTTTC.

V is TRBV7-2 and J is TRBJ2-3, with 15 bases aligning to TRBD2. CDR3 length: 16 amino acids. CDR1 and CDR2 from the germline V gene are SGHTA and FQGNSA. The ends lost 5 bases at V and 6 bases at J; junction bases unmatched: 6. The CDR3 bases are TGTGCCAGCAGCCCGGGACTAGCGGGAGGTACTGATACGCAGTATTTT. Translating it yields CASSPGLAGGTDTQYF.

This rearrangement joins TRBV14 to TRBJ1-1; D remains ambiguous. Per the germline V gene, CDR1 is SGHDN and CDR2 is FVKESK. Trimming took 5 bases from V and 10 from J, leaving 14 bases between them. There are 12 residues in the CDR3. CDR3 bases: TGTGCCAGCAGCGCCTCCTATCCTGGAGCTTTCTTT. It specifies CASSASYPGAFF.

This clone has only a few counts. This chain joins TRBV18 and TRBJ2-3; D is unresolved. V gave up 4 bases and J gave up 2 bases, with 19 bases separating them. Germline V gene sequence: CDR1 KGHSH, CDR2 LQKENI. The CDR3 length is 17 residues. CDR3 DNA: TGTGCCAGCTCACACCACCGAGCGAGAACGAACACAGATACGCAGTATTTT. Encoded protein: CASSHHRARTNTDTQYF.

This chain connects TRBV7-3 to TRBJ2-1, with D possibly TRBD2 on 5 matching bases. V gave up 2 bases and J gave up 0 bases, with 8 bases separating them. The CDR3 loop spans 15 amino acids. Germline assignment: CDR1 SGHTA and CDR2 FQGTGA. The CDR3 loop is CASSLYGVSYNEQFF. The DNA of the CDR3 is TGTGCCAGCAGCTTATACGGGGTCTCCTACAATGAGCAGTTCTTC. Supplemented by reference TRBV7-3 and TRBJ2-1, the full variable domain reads GAGVSQTPSNKVTEKGKYVELRCDPISGHTALYWYRQSLGQGPEFLIYFQGTGAADDSGLPNDRFFAVRPEGSVSTLKIQRTERGDSAVYLCASSLYGVSYNEQFFGPGTRLTVL.

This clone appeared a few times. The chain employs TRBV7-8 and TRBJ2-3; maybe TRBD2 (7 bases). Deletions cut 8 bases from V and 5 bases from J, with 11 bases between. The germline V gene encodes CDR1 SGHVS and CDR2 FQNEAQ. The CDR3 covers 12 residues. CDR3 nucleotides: TGTGCCAGCCGGGGGGCTAAAGATACGCAGTATTTT. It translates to CASRGAKDTQYF.

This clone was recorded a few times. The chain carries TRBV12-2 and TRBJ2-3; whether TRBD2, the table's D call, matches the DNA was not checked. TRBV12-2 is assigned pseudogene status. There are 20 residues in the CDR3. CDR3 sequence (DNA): TGTGCAAGTCGCTTAGGTAGTAGGTCTAGCGGGGCACTCTTCACAGATACGCAGTATTTT. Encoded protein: CASRLGSRSSGALFTDTQYF.

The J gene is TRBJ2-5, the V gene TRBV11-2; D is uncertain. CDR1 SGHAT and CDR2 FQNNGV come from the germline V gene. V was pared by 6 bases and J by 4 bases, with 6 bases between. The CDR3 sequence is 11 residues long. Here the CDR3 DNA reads TGTGCCAGCAGTCTATTAGAGACCCAGTACTTC. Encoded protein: CASSLLETQYF.

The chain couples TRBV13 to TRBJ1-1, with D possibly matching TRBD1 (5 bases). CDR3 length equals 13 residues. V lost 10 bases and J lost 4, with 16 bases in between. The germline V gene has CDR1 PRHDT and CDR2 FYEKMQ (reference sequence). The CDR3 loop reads CATSRRGPTEAFF. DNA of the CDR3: TGTGCCACCTCGAGAAGGGGTCCCACTGAAGCTTTCTTT.

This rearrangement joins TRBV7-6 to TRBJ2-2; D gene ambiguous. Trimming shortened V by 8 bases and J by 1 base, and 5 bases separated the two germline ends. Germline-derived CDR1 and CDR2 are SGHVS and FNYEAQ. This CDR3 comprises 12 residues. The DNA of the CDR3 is TGTGCCAGCTCAAGGAACACCGGGGAGCTGTTTTTT. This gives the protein CASSRNTGELFF. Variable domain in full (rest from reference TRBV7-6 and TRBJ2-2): GAGVSQSPRYKVTKRGQDVALRCDPISGHVSLYWYRQALGQGPEFLTYFNYEAQQDKSGLPNDRFSAERPEGSISTLTIQRTEQRDSAMYRCASSRNTGELFFGEGSRLTVL.

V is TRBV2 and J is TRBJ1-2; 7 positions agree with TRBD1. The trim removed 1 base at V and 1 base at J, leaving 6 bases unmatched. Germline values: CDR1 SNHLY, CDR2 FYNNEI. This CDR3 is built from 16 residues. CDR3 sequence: CASSEGPAGGNYGYTF. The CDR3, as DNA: TGTGCCAGCAGTGAAGGTCCGGCAGGGGGTAACTATGGCTACACCTTC. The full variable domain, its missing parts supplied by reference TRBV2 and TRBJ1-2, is EPEVTQTPSHQVTQMGQEVILRCVPISNHLYFYWYRQILGQKVEFLVSFYNNEISEKSEIFDDQFSVERPDGSNFTLKIRSTKLEDSAMYFCASSEGPAGGNYGYTFGSGTRLTVV.

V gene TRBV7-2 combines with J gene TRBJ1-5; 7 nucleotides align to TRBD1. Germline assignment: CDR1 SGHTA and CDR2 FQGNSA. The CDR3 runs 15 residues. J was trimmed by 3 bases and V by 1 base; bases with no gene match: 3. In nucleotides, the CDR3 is TGTGCCAGCAGCTTAGTGGGACAGAACAATCAGCCCCAGCATTTT. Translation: CASSLVGQNNQPQHF.

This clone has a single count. In DNA, the CDR3 is TGTGCCAGCAGTGTAGGTTATTTCTCGGGACAGGGAGGAGAGACCCAGTACTTC. This encodes CASSVGYFSGQGGETQYF. This chain links TRBV6-1 with TRBJ2-5; 9 nucleotides agree with TRBD1. Germline-derived CDR1 and CDR2 are MNHNS and SASEGT. This CDR3 is built from 18 residues. V was clipped by 4 bases and J by 4 bases; unmatched bases: 16.